This is a list of T cell receptor beta chains from one sample in a study of control samples from healthy donors and cancer patients. Clones were sequenced by immunoSEQ multiplex PCR, and TCRdb holds only the in-frame ones, with some missing. Here the sample spans some 150,000 clones, roughly 94% being singletons. Input material: blood. Source of these receptors: a man aged 35 to 55 in good health. CDR3s leave out the opening cysteine and the closing phenylalanine or tryptophan.

j_call v_call cdr3_aa
TRBJ2-1 TRBV5-1 ASSPGTSGYNEQF
TRBJ1-5 TRBV18 ASSPDSNQPQH
TRBJ2-6 TRBV4-2 ASSQEGRVGSGANVLT
TRBJ2-2 TRBV9 ASSVAKTGNPGELF
TRBJ2-1 TRBV13 ASSRGVSDNEQF
TRBJ1-5 TRBV7-2 ASSLVVGGWNQPQH
TRBJ1-6 TRBV28 ASSLFAPIGGEFLGSPLH
TRBJ1-2 TRBV7-9 ASSPATGGAVGYT
TRBJ2-5 TRBV4-2 ASSQGDRDSETQY
TRBJ1-3 TRBV7-2 ASSLVGTGHSGNTIY
TRBJ2-2 TRBV18 ASSPLDQNTGELF
TRBJ1-2 TRBV7-9 ASSFPEGGDYGYT
TRBJ2-1 TRBV5-1 ASSDGTLRSYNEQF
TRBJ2-1 TRBV7-3 ASSRHIAGGPYEQF
TRBJ2-1 TRBV6-5 ASKGSGGVNEQF
TRBJ1-5 TRBV5-6 ASSLSYSNQPQH
TRBJ1-2 TRBV28 ASSPGRDGYT
TRBJ2-7 TRBV6-5 ASRSAGDQY
TRBJ2-5 TRBV5-1 ASSRGGETQY
TRBJ2-1 TRBV28 ASSPLRGTVGNEQF
TRBJ2-5 TRBV27 ASREGLKGETQY
TRBJ1-1 TRBV9 ASSVGTQNTEAF
TRBJ2-7 TRBV28 ASSLRGRYEQY
TRBJ1-1 TRBV3-1/TRBV3-2 ASSQGVDRGRQAF
TRBJ2-1 TRBV7-6 ASSLGPGTYNEQF
TRBJ1-5 TRBV27 ASSLRGVGFSNQPQH
TRBJ2-3 TRBV15 ATSRDSGVGAPSTDTQY
TRBJ1-3 TRBV6-5 ASSYWGPGNTIY
TRBJ1-5 TRBV11-2 ASSLNGVGESNQPQH
TRBJ1-1 TRBV4-3 ASSQWGTDTEAF
TRBJ2-3 TRBV9 ASSDDSFHLARDTQY
TRBJ2-7 TRBV7-9 ASSIPGQGVEQY
TRBJ2-3 TRBV7-9 ASSLAGGPIDTQY
TRBJ1-3 TRBV3-1/TRBV3-2 ASSQILHRGPSGNTIY
TRBJ2-7 TRBV7-7 ASNLNRDHFYEQY
TRBJ2-7 TRBV12-3/TRBV12-4 ASSFRRAYEQY
TRBJ1-3 TRBV19 ASSNPDSSGNTIY
TRBJ2-7 TRBV4-1 ASSQQDREREQY
TRBJ2-7 TRBV11-3 ASSRTNRGGEQY
TRBJ1-1 TRBV29-1 SVITSEAF
TRBJ1-2 TRBV5-6 ASSLERGYT
TRBJ1-5 TRBV11-2 ASSFSSSVDQPQH